Below, 20 T cell receptor beta chains from the same sample are listed, as sequenced in a study of T cells after somatic rescue of genetic block. The method was immunoSEQ multiplex PCR; TCRdb's version includes in-frame clones alone and lacks a portion of them. Altogether tens of thousands of clones are present, 80% to 95% being singletons, with the ten largest covering roughly 2.8%. The specimen sequenced was peripheral blood mononuclear cells (PBMCs). These receptors all come from a man between 40 and 49 years old.

The rearrangement links TRBV11-2 to TRBJ1-6, with D unclear. V was trimmed by 2 bases and J by 8 bases, leaving 10 bases between them. Germline-derived CDR1 and CDR2 are SGHAT and FQNNGV. The CDR3 is 14 amino acids. DNA for the CDR3: TGTGCCAGCAGCTTACTGGCCTCAGATTCACCCCTCCACTTT. This gives the protein CASSLLASDSPLHF.

The V and J genes are TRBV7-6 and TRBJ2-5, with a tentative D call TRBD1 (5 bases). V was clipped by 4 bases and J by 2 bases, with 14 bases between them. This CDR3 is 15 amino acids long. The germline gives CDR1 SGHVS, CDR2 FNYEAQ. For the CDR3, the DNA is TGTGCCAGCAGCTCAGGGAACGGGCAGCAAGAGACCCAGTACTTC. It codes for CASSSGNGQQETQYF.

The chain joins TRBV4-1 to TRBJ2-3; D call uncertain. Germline CDR1 is MGHRA and CDR2 is YSYEKL. V lost 0 bases and J lost 2, with 9 bases in between. The CDR3 loop spans 15 amino acids. The CDR3 protein is CASSQEMTDTDTQYF. The CDR3 coding sequence is TGCGCCAGCAGCCAAGAGATGACTGACACAGATACGCAGTATTTT.

The chain combines TRBV7-8 with TRBJ1-3; 8 positions agree with TRBD1. CDR3 length: 16 amino acids. Germline V CDR1 and CDR2: SGHVS, FQNEAQ. Trimming at V came to 0 bases and at J to 3 bases, leaving 4 bases not matched to a gene. In nucleotides, the CDR3 is TGTGCCAGCAGCTTAGCCCCAGGGGGCTTTGGAAACACCATATATTTT. Translated: CASSLAPGGFGNTIYF. Using reference TRBV7-8 and TRBJ1-3 for the parts outside the CDR3, the full variable domain is GAGVSQSPRYKVAKRGQDVALRCDPISGHVSLFWYQQALGQGPEFLTYFQNEAQLDKSGLPSDRFFAERPEGSVSTLKIQRTQQEDSAVYLCASSLAPGGFGNTIYFGEGSWLTVV.

The chain has TRBV27 and TRBJ2-1; 11 bases fit TRBD2. The CDR3 has 17 residues. Unmatched junction bases numbered 12, after V lost 6 bases and J lost 5 bases. CDR1 is MNHEY and CDR2 is SMNVEV in the germline V gene (reference sequence). Written as DNA, the CDR3 is TGTGCCAGCAGCGGGGGAAGTAGACTAGCGGGAAACAATGAGCAGTTCTTC. Protein: CASSGGSRLAGNNEQFF.

This chain joins TRBV5-1 and TRBJ1-1; possibly TRBD1 for D (5 bases). CDR1 and CDR2 from the germline V gene are SGHRS and YFSETQ. The CDR3 has 14 residues. Trimming pared 0 bases from V and 5 bases from J, leaving 11 bases between. The CDR3, as DNA: TGCGCCAGCAGCTTGGAGGGTGACAGAACTGAAGCTTTCTTT. Protein sequence: CASSLEGDRTEAFF. The full variable domain, with the rest looked up from reference TRBV5-1 and TRBJ1-1, is KAGVTQTPRYLIKTRGQQVTLSCSPISGHRSVSWYQQTPGQGLQFLFEYFSETQRNKGNFPGRFSGRQFSNSRSEMNVSTLELGDSALYLCASSLEGDRTEAFFGQGTRLTVV.

CDR3 coding DNA: TGTGCCAGCAGCCAAGTCCACGGGGTAAGCGGGAGGAACTCCTACGAGCAGTACTTC. Translated: CASSQVHGVSGRNSYEQYF. The chain has TRBV14 and TRBJ2-7; 9 nucleotides agree with TRBD2. This CDR3 contains 19 residues. Germline assignment: CDR1 SGHDN and CDR2 FVKESK. Trimming cost V 1 base and J 0 bases; bases outside gene matches: 13.

This clone has a single count. The chain uses TRBV6-5 and TRBJ2-3; D perhaps matches TRBD2 (5 bases). Germline CDR1 and CDR2: MNHEY and SVGAGI. CDR3 length equals 14 residues. Trimming shortened V by 6 bases and J by 4 bases, and 14 bases separated the two germline ends. CDR3 loop: CASRSGLTPDTQYF. In nucleotides, the CDR3 is TGTGCCAGCAGATCGGGGTTGACTCCAGATACGCAGTATTTT.

The rearrangement links TRBV19 to TRBJ1-2, with D unclear. Between the trimmed V and J ends, which lost 3 bases and 7 bases, there was a span of 9 bases. CDR3 length equals 12 residues. Germline V gene lookup returns CDR1 LNHDA and CDR2 SQIVND (reference sequence). CDR3 nucleotide sequence: TGTGCCAGTAGTATCGCAGGAACTGGCTACACCTTC. This codes for CASSIAGTGYTF. Based on the CDR3 plus reference TRBV19 and TRBJ1-2, the full variable domain is DGGITQSPKYLFRKEGQNVTLSCEQNLNHDAMYWYRQDPGQGLRLIYYSQIVNDFQKGDIAEGYSVSREKKESFPLTVTSAQKNPTAFYLCASSIAGTGYTFGSGTRLTVV.

The chain combines TRBV11-2 with TRBJ2-3; D is undetermined. With 6 bases removed from V and 3 bases from J, the gap between germline ends came to 7 bases. The V gene's germline CDR1 is SGHAT and CDR2 FQNNGV. The CDR3 covers 12 residues. This CDR3 reads CASSLMTDTQYF. The CDR3 bases are TGTGCCAGCAGTTTAATGACAGATACGCAGTATTTT.

The chain couples TRBV6-5 to TRBJ2-3; a possible D gene is TRBD2 (7 bases). Germline values: CDR1 MNHEY, CDR2 SVGAGI. Trimming took off 5 bases at V and 8 bases at J, with 20 bases between the two ends. CDR3 length equals 15 residues. The CDR3 region has the DNA TGTGCCAGCAGTCCCGGTGGCGGGGGCCCCCGTACGCAGTATTTT. It encodes CASSPGGGGPRTQYF.

This clone was seen a few times. This sequence joins TRBV6-1 and TRBJ1-5; 7 bases fit TRBD1. With V trimmed by 6 bases and J by 2 bases, 7 bases remained unmatched. CDR1 is MNHNS and CDR2 is SASEGT in the germline V gene. The CDR3 sequence is 15 residues long. CDR3 DNA sequence: TGTGCCAGCAGAGTTCAGGGGGGTGGCAATCAGCCCCAGCATTTT. Protein product: CASRVQGGGNQPQHF.

V is TRBV5-6 and J is TRBJ2-4; TRBD1 is a possible D gene (7 bases). V dropped 5 bases and J dropped 2 bases, with 23 bases sitting between them. The CDR3 length is 18 residues. Germline loops: CDR1 SGHDT, CDR2 YYEEEE. The CDR3 here is CASSSRAGGFSTKNIQYF. The DNA for the CDR3 is TGTGCCAGCAGTTCCCGCGCAGGGGGGTTTTCGACCAAAAACATTCAGTACTTC.

V and J are TRBV6-1 and TRBJ1-6; D not certain. The V gene's germline CDR1 is MNHNS and CDR2 SASEGT. This CDR3 is 12 amino acids long. V was trimmed by 0 bases and J by 10 bases, leaving 4 bases between them. The chain's CDR3 is CASSEAWSPLHF. As DNA, the CDR3 is TGTGCCAGCAGTGAAGCGTGGTCACCCCTCCACTTT.

The chain couples TRBV25-1 to TRBJ2-2, with 8 bases aligning to TRBD1. V lost 3 bases and J lost 8; bases outside the gene matches: 2. The germline V gene encodes CDR1 MGHDK and CDR2 SYGVNS. The CDR3 is made up of 13 amino acids. CDR3 DNA: TGTGCCAGCAGTGACAGGGGGCCTGGGGAGCTGTTTTTT. Protein product: CASSDRGPGELFF.

This clone was seen a single time. This rearrangement joins TRBV4-1 to TRBJ2-7, with TRBD1 matching 11 bases. With V trimmed by 4 bases and J by 1 base, 9 bases remained unmatched. CDR1 is MGHRA and CDR2 is YSYEKL in the germline V gene. The CDR3 has 17 residues. The chain's CDR3 is CASSLGQGAVRSYEQYF. The CDR3 DNA reads TGCGCCAGCAGCCTAGGACAGGGGGCAGTAAGATCCTACGAGCAGTACTTC.

This clone appeared a single time. The chain carries TRBV19 and TRBJ1-2; D is ambiguous. Germline V gene data show CDR1 as LNHDA and CDR2 as SQIVND (reference sequence). V shed 1 base and J shed 4 bases, with 13 bases lying between them. The CDR3 contains 15 residues. CDR3 nucleotide sequence: TGTGCCAGTAGTATAGTTGTGCGTGGAGGCTATGGCTACACCTTC. Amino acids: CASSIVVRGGYGYTF.

The V and J genes are TRBV2 and TRBJ2-1; D is ambiguous. V was pared by 4 bases and J by 8 bases, with 6 bases between. This CDR3 has 11 residues. CDR1 is SNHLY and CDR2 is FYNNEI in the germline V gene. This chain's CDR3 is CASSGPDEQFF. Written as DNA, the CDR3 is TGTGCCAGCAGTGGGCCCGATGAGCAGTTCTTC. Full variable domain (rest looked up from reference TRBV2 and TRBJ2-1): EPEVTQTPSHQVTQMGQEVILRCVPISNHLYFYWYRQILGQKVEFLVSFYNNEISEKSEIFDDQFSVERPDGSNFTLKIRSTKLEDSAMYFCASSGPDEQFFGPGTRLTVL.

The chain has TRBV6-7 and TRBJ2-5; D is possibly TRBD2 (5 bases). TRBV6-7 is an open reading frame, and its role is uncertain. CDR3 length: 15 residues. V was cut by 5 bases and J by 2 bases, with 15 bases left in between. CDR3 coding DNA: TGTGCCAGCAGTCCTCTGCGGGCAAGGCAAGAGACCCAGTACTTC. Translated: CASSPLRARQETQYF.

V is TRBV11-2 and J is TRBJ1-3; 8 bases agree with TRBD1. This CDR3 spans 15 amino acids. V lost 5 bases and J lost 0; bases outside the gene matches: 3. CDR1 is SGHAT, CDR2 FQNNGV, per germline. The CDR3 DNA is TGTGCCAGCAGCCAAGGGACAGGCTCTGGAAACACCATATATTTT. Encoded protein: CASSQGTGSGNTIYF.